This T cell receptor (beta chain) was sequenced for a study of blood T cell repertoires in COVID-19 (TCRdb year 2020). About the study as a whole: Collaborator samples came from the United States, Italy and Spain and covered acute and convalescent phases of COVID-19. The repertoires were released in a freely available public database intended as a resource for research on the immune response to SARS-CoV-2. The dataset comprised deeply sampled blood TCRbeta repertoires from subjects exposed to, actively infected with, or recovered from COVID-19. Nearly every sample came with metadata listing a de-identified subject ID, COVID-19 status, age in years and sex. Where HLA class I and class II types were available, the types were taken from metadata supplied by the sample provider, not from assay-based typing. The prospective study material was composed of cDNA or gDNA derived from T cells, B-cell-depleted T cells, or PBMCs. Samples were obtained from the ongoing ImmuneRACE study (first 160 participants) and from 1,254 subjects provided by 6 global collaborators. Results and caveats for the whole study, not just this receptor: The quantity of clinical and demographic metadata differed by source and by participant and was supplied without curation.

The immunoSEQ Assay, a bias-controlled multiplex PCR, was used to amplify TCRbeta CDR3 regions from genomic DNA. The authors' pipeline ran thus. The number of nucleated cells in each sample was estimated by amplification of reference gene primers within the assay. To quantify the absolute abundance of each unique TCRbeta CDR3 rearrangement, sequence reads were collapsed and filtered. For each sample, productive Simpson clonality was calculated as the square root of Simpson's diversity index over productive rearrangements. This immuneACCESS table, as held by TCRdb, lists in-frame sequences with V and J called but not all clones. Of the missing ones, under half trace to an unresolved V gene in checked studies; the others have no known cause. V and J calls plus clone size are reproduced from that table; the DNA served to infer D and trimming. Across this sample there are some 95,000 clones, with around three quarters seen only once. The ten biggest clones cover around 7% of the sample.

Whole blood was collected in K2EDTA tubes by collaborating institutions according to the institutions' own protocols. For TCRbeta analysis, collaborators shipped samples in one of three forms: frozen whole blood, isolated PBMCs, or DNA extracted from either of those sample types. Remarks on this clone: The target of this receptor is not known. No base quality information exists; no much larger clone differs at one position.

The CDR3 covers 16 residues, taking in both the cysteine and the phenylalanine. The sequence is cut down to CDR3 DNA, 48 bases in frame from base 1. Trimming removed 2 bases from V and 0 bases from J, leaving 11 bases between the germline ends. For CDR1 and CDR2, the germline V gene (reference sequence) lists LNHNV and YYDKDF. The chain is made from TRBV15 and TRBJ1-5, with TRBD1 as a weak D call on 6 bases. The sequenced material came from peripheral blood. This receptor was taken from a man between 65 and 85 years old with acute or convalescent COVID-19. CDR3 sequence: CATSRLDSYSNQPQHF. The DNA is TGTGCCACCAGCAGATTGGACAGTTATAGCAATCAGCCCCAGCATTTT.